The sequence of this T cell receptor beta chain was determined in a study of T cell repertoires in cytomegalovirus infection. The study, taken as a whole, reports: Dominant in the ex vivo response were TCR beta clonotypes restricted by HLA-C and specific for CMV.

TCRdb ran MiXCR on the reads and lists one entry per CDR3 protein. The sample has roughly 51,000 distinct CDR3 sequences; about a fifth are singletons. With regard to this clonotype: Its antigen is unidentified.

The ends were cut back, 5 bases at V and 3 bases at J, with 16 bases in the middle. The CDR3 contains 15 residues. The V gene's germline CDR1 is SGHVS and CDR2 FNYEAQ. Sequenced material: CD8+ T cells from cultured PBMCs, taken from culture after CMV antigen stimulation. The chain is built from TRBV7-6 and TRBJ1-2; D is possibly TRBD1 (5 bases). This TCR was sampled from a human donor in good health (CMV status not recorded). Some clones in this sample may be carry-over from other donors' samples. The CDR3 DNA reads as TGTGCCAGCAGCCCATACGCTGACAGCTACTATGGCTACACCTTC. It yields the protein CASSPYADSYYGYTF.